The 20 T cell receptor beta chains below were found in one sample sequenced in a study of blood T cells in healthy people across ages. A sample-barcoded 5' primer and a J-beta primer mix were used in a second PCR of roughly 7 to 12 cycles. TCRdb ran MiXCR on the 5' RACE reads and lists one entry per CDR3 protein. The data show under 700,000 distinct CDR3 sequences, with more than 20% seen just once and around 10% held by the top ten. This sample also appeared in a second study, on T cells of mothers and their children.

Sequenced input: blood. These receptors were taken from a boy between 10 and 17 years old in good health.

V usage is TRBV4-2 and J usage is TRBJ1-4; D is ambiguous. From germline, CDR1 is LGHNA and CDR2 YNFKEQ. V gave up 0 bases and J gave up 8 bases, with 13 bases separating them. This CDR3 is built from 15 residues. The CDR3 sequence is CASSQEKLREEKLFF. CDR3 sequence (DNA): TGTGCCAGCAGCCAAGAGAAGCTGAGGGAGGAAAAACTGTTTTTT.

There are a few counts of this clonotype. The chain links TRBV7-9 to TRBJ1-2; the D is unclear. The CDR3 covers 15 residues. Looked up from germline, CDR1 is SEHNR and CDR2 is FQNEAQ (reference sequence). V was clipped by 4 bases and J by 7 bases, with 19 bases between them. The chain's CDR3 is CASSSLGGEGAGYTF. As DNA, the CDR3 is TGTGCCAGCAGCTCCCTGGGTGGGGAGGGTGCTGGCTACACCTTC.

The rearrangement links TRBV6-1 to TRBJ2-5, with 11 bases matching TRBD2. Germline V gene lookup returns CDR1 MNHNS and CDR2 SASEGT. The CDR3 runs 16 residues. The junction had 5 bases not matched to a gene; V was cut back by 5 bases and J by 0 bases. The CDR3 reads CASSPRLAGNQETQYF. The CDR3 DNA is TGTGCCAGCAGTCCCCGACTAGCGGGGAACCAAGAGACCCAGTACTTC.

The rearrangement joins TRBV7-9 to TRBJ2-7, with 8 bases identical to TRBD1. The germline V gene has CDR1 SEHNR and CDR2 FQNEAQ (reference sequence). The CDR3 sequence is 14 residues long. J gave up 11 bases and V 10 bases, and 19 bases lay outside the gene matches. The DNA for the CDR3 is TGTGCCACCAGTTCTCCCGGGACAGGAATTGGGGAGTACTTC. As protein: CATSSPGTGIGEYF.

The chain uses TRBV9 and TRBJ2-5, with unresolved D. Germline V gene lookup returns CDR1 SGDLS and CDR2 YYNGEE. CDR3 length: 13 amino acids. V was shortened by 0 bases and J by 4 bases, with 7 bases between the two germline ends. CDR3 loop: CASSVVTGETQYF. The CDR3 DNA follows: TGTGCCAGCAGCGTAGTGACGGGAGAGACCCAGTACTTC.

This chain connects TRBV18 to TRBJ1-6, with a possible D match to TRBD1 (5 bases). V was trimmed by 1 base and J by 8 bases, leaving 12 bases between them. Germline CDR1 reads KGHSH; CDR2 reads LQKENI. The CDR3 runs 15 residues. CDR3 sequence reads: CASSPLIGGDSPLHF. The CDR3 nucleotides are TGTGCCAGCTCACCACTCATCGGGGGTGATTCACCCCTCCACTTT.

The chain links TRBV20-1 to TRBJ2-4; 11 positions agree with TRBD1. V shed 6 bases and J 6 bases; nucleotides not matched to a gene: 4. The CDR3 contains 13 residues. The germline V gene encodes CDR1 DFQATT and CDR2 SNEGSKA (reference sequence). CDR3 in DNA: TGCAGTGCCCAAGGACAGGGGGCAAACATTCAGTACTTC. Translating gives CSAQGQGANIQYF.

This clonotype was detected a few times. The rearrangement joins TRBV28 to TRBJ2-6; D is ambiguous. The germline V gene encodes CDR1 MDHEN and CDR2 SYDVKM. Trimming cost V 7 bases and J 0 bases, with 13 bases left between them. This CDR3 contains 16 residues. CDR3 residues: CASTSADISGANVLTF. In DNA form, the CDR3 reads TGTGCCAGCACTTCTGCTGACATCTCTGGGGCCAACGTCCTGACTTTC.

This chain joins TRBV20-1 and TRBJ2-3; D not certain. With 3 bases removed from V and 1 base from J, the gap between germline ends came to 8 bases. This CDR3 has 13 amino acids. Per the germline V gene, CDR1 is DFQATT and CDR2 is SNEGSKA (reference sequence). The CDR3 spells CSASYAGTDTQYF. The CDR3 DNA reads TGCAGTGCTAGCTATGCAGGCACAGATACGCAGTATTTT.

This clonotype was detected a few times. A read error may be the cause here, since a much bigger clone is one base away. The gene calls are TRBV6-4 and TRBJ2-3, with 7 nucleotides matching TRBD2. The V gene end was trimmed by 3 bases and the J gene end by 4 bases; junction bases not matched to a gene: 4. CDR1 is MRHNA, CDR2 SNTAGT, per germline. The CDR3 covers 14 residues. CDR3 residues: CASSEGAGADTQYF. The CDR3 DNA reads as TGTGCCAGCAGTGAAGGGGCGGGAGCAGATACGCAGTATTTT.

Only a few counts were recorded for this clonotype. The V gene is TRBV2, the J gene TRBJ2-5; D is unclear. V was cut by 2 bases and J by 5 bases, with 3 bases left in between. The CDR3 extends over 11 amino acids. Germline assignment: CDR1 SNHLY and CDR2 FYNNEI. CDR3 sequence (DNA): TGTGCCAGCAGTGAACCCGAGACCCAGTACTTC. The encoded protein is CASSEPETQYF.

The chain is built from TRBV4-3 and TRBJ2-7, with 12 bases identical to TRBD2. Germline CDR1 reads LGHNA; CDR2 reads YSLEER. V trimming: 0 bases; J trimming: 5 bases; junction bases outside the gene matches: 5. The CDR3 totals 16 residues. The chain's CDR3 is CASSQDLTSGRNEQYF. Written as DNA, the CDR3 is TGCGCCAGCAGCCAAGATCTAACTAGCGGGAGGAACGAGCAGTACTTC.

V gene TRBV18 combines with J gene TRBJ1-1; 8 nucleotides agree with TRBD1. The CDR3 has 14 amino acids. V gave up 3 bases and J gave up 4 bases; unmatched junction bases: 4. Germline loops: CDR1 KGHSH, CDR2 LQKENI. CDR3 sequence (DNA): TGTGCCAGCTCACCTCCAGACAGGGGCACTGAAGCTTTCTTT. Translated, it gives CASSPPDRGTEAFF.

The chain uses TRBV4-3 and TRBJ2-5; weak D call: TRBD1 (5 bases). This CDR3 is built from 15 residues. V shed 5 bases and J shed 7 bases, with 20 bases lying between them. Per the germline V gene, CDR1 is LGHNA and CDR2 is YSLEER. CDR3 sequence reads: CASSTSWGAVGTQYF. The DNA for the CDR3 is TGCGCCAGCAGCACCTCTTGGGGCGCGGTGGGGACCCAGTACTTC.

This clonotype has a handful of counts. The chain is built from TRBV7-9 and TRBJ2-5, with unresolved D. Trimming cost V 3 bases and J 3 bases, with 8 bases left between them. The CDR3 is 13 residues long. Germline assignment: CDR1 SEHNR and CDR2 FQNEAQ (reference sequence). CDR3 amino acids: CASSFFPEETQYF. CDR3 bases: TGTGCCAGCAGCTTTTTTCCCGAAGAGACCCAGTACTTC. Full variable domain (outside the CDR3, taken from reference TRBV7-9 and TRBJ2-5): DTGVSQNPRHKITKRGQNVTFRCDPISEHNRLYWYRQTLGQGPEFLTYFQNEAQLEKSRLLSDRFSAERPKGSFSTLEIQRTEQGDSAMYLCASSFFPEETQYFGPGTRLLVL.

Only a few counts were recorded for this clonotype. This rearrangement joins TRBV29-1 to TRBJ1-1; the D gene is possibly TRBD1 (5 bases). The V gene's germline CDR1 is SQVTM and CDR2 ANQGSEA. CDR3 length: 12 residues. Trimming cost V 6 bases and J 2 bases, with 10 bases left between them. This chain's CDR3 is CSVQGGNTEAFF. CDR3 DNA sequence: TGCAGCGTGCAGGGCGGAAACACTGAAGCTTTCTTT.

V usage is TRBV7-9 and J usage is TRBJ2-3, with 8 nucleotides matching TRBD2. CDR1 is SEHNR, CDR2 FQNEAQ, per germline (reference sequence). Trimming removed 5 bases from V and 6 bases from J; junction bases left unmatched: 10. The CDR3 is 15 residues long. This chain's CDR3 is CASSSPSGLMDTQYF. In nucleotides, the CDR3 is TGTGCCAGCAGCAGCCCTAGCGGGCTGATGGATACGCAGTATTTT.

V is TRBV5-6 and J is TRBJ2-4; tentative D call: TRBD1 (6 bases). Germline values: CDR1 SGHDT, CDR2 YYEEEE. This CDR3 is 16 amino acids long. V lost 0 bases and J lost 1, with 11 bases in between. CDR3 DNA sequence: TGTGCCAGCAGCTTGGGGGGGCTTCTGGCCAAAAACATTCAGTACTTC. This sequence encodes CASSLGGLLAKNIQYF.

The J gene is TRBJ2-4, the V gene TRBV19, with 7 bases lining up with TRBD2. Germline assignment: CDR1 LNHDA and CDR2 SQIVND (reference sequence). J was trimmed by 2 bases and V by 7 bases; bases with no gene match: 8. The CDR3 contains 15 residues. This CDR3 is CASTIGGTTKNIQYF. CDR3 coding DNA: TGTGCCAGTACAATAGGAGGGACTACCAAAAACATTCAGTACTTC. The variable domain in full, completed from reference TRBV19 and TRBJ2-4, reads DGGITQSPKYLFRKEGQNVTLSCEQNLNHDAMYWYRQDPGQGLRLIYYSQIVNDFQKGDIAEGYSVSREKKESFPLTVTSAQKNPTAFYLCASTIGGTTKNIQYFGAGTRLSVL.

V usage is TRBV7-9 and J usage is TRBJ1-6; the match to TRBD1 covers 7 bases. This CDR3 contains 16 residues. Trimming cost V 5 bases and J 7 bases; bases outside gene matches: 11. Germline CDR1 and CDR2: SEHNR and FQNEAQ (reference sequence). Here the CDR3 DNA reads TGTGCCAGCAGCCGCCAATTCCAGGGGGGCAATTCACCCCTCCACTTT. It translates to CASSRQFQGGNSPLHF.